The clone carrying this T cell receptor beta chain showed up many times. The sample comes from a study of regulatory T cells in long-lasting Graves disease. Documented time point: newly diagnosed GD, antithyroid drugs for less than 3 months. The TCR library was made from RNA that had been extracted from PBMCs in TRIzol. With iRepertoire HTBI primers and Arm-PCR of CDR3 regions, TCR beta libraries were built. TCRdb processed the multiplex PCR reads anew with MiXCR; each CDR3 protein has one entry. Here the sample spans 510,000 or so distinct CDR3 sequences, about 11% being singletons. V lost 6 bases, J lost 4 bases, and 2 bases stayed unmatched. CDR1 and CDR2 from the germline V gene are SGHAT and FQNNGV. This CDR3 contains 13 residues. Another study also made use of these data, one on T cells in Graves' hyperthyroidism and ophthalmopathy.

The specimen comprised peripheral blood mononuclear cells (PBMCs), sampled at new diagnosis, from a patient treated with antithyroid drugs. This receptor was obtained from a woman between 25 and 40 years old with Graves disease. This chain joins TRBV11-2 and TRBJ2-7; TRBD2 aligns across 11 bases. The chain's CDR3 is CASRVAGGYEQYF. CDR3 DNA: TGTGCCAGCAGGGTAGCGGGAGGGTACGAGCAGTACTTC.